The source of this T cell receptor (beta chain) is a study of blood T cell repertoires in COVID-19. Turning to the study itself: The analysed material was cDNA or gDNA that came from T cells, B-cell-depleted T cells, or PBMCs.

The CDR3 is 16 amino acids. Trimming left V 0 bases short and J 0 bases short, with 10 bases between. CDR1 and CDR2 from the germline V gene are SGHRS and YFSETQ. Original methodology: By means of reference gene primer amplification, nucleated cell counts were estimated. Some clones are missing from TCRdb's copy, which holds only in-frame ones; the method was immunoSEQ multiplex PCR. V, J and clone size derive from that table, while D and trimming were established from the DNA sequence. The table has more than 110,000 clones, 84% seen once. The specimen sequenced was peripheral blood. The receptor comes from a human donor in a cohort sampled during active COVID-19. The chain couples TRBV5-1 to TRBJ1-3; D might be TRBD1 (6 bases). The CDR3 protein is CASSLDGQTSGNTIYF. The DNA for the CDR3 is TGCGCCAGCAGCTTGGACGGACAGACCTCTGGAAACACCATATATTTT.